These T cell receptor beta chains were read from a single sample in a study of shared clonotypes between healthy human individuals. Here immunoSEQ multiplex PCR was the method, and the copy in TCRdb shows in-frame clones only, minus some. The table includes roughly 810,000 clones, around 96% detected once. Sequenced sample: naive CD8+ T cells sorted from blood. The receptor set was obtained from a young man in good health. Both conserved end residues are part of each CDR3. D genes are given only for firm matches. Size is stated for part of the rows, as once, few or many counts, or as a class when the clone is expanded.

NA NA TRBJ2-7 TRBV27 CASSLPNSGEQYF TGTGCCAGCAGCCTACCTAATTCTGGCGAGCAGTACTTC
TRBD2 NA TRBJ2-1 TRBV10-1 CASSEGLAGVNEQFF TGCGCCAGCAGTGAGGGACTAGCGGGAGTCAATGAGCAGTTCTTC
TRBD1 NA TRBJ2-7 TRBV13 CASSYRGSYEQYF TGTGCCAGCAGCTACAGGGGCTCTTACGAGCAGTACTTC
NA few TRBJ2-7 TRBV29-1 CSVLRGSSYEQYF TGCAGCGTACTCAGGGGAAGCTCCTACGAGCAGTACTTC
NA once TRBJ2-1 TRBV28 CASSLPQGGLDNYNEQFF TGTGCCAGCAGTTTACCCCAAGGAGGGCTAGATAATTACAATGAGCAGTTCTTC
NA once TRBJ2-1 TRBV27 CASSLWSAGGYNEQFF TGTGCCAGCAGTTTATGGTCGGCGGGTGGCTACAATGAGCAGTTCTTC
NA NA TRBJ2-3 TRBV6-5 CASSYSTGGSTDTQYF TGTGCCAGCAGTTACTCGACAGGCGGTAGCACAGATACGCAGTATTTT
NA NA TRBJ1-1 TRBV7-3 CASSLNPWGGDGNTEAFF TGTGCCAGCAGCTTAAACCCATGGGGGGGCGATGGGAACACTGAAGCTTTCTTT
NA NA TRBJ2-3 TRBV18 CASSQGRVGDTQYF TGTGCCAGCTCTCAGGGACGTGTCGGTGATACGCAGTATTTT
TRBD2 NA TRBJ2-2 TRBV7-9 CASSSPGLAGGPDTGELFF TGTGCCAGCAGCTCGCCGGGACTAGCGGGAGGGCCGGACACCGGGGAGCTGTTTTTT
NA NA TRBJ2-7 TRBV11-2 CASSSTFGPTSYEQYF TGTGCCAGCAGCTCAACCTTTGGACCGACTTCCTACGAGCAGTACTTC
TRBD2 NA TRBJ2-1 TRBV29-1 CSVGRTGTSVRTNNEQFF TGCAGCGTCGGAAGGACAGGGACTAGCGTCAGGACGAATAATGAGCAGTTCTTC
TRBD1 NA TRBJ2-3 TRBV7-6 CASSLVTGETDTQYF TGTGCCAGCAGCTTAGTTACAGGGGAGACAGATACGCAGTATTTT
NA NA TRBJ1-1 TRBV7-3 CASSLGPENTEAFF TGTGCCAGCAGCCTGGGACCGGAGAACACTGAAGCTTTCTTT
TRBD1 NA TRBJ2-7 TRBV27 CASSYSGTASYEQYF TGTGCCAGCAGTTATTCCGGGACAGCTTCCTACGAGCAGTACTTC
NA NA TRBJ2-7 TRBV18 CASSPPDRSGGNEQYF TGTGCCAGCTCACCACCCGACAGGTCTGGGGGTAACGAGCAGTACTTC
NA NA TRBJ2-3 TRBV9 CASSARGFSTDTQYF TGTGCCAGCAGCGCACGAGGGTTCAGCACAGATACGCAGTATTTT
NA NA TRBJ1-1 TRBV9 CASSVAERGEGAFF TGTGCCAGCAGCGTAGCGGAAAGGGGTGAAGGGGCTTTCTTT
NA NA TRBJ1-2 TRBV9 CASSVRRDNYGYTF TGTGCCAGCAGCGTCCGAAGGGATAACTATGGCTACACCTTC
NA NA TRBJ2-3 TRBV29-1 CSVEDLRDTSPDTQYF TGCAGCGTTGAAGATCTGAGGGACACCTCGCCGGATACGCAGTATTTT
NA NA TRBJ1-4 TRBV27 CASSPGASGDEKLFF TGTGCCAGCAGCCCAGGGGCGTCAGGGGATGAAAAACTGTTTTTT
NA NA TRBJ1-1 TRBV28 CASTPFGVPNTEAFF TGTGCCAGCACCCCATTCGGAGTCCCGAACACTGAAGCTTTCTTT
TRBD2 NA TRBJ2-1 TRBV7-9 CASSLGGRGSYNEQFF TGTGCCAGCAGCTTGGGCGGGAGGGGTTCCTACAATGAGCAGTTCTTC
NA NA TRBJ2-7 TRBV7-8 CASSLSTRGYVEQYF TGTGCCAGCAGCCTAAGCACTAGGGGGTATGTCGAGCAGTACTTC
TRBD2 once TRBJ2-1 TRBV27 CASSTVGGSSYNEQFF TGTGCCAGCAGTACCGTTGGCGGGAGTTCCTACAATGAGCAGTTCTTC
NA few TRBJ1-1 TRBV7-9 CASSQIRDGEAFF TGTGCCAGCAGCCAAATCCGGGACGGTGAAGCTTTCTTT
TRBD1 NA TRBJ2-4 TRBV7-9 CASSLTGTGSPKNIQYF TGTGCCAGCAGTTTGACGGGGACAGGGTCCCCCAAAAACATTCAGTACTTC
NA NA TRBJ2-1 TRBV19 CASSIGYNEQFF TGTGCCAGTAGTATAGGCTACAATGAGCAGTTCTTC
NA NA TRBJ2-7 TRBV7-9 CASSPREFVALEQYF TGTGCCAGCAGCCCCCGTGAATTTGTGGCTCTCGAGCAGTACTTC
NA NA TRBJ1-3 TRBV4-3 CASSQNPSGVFSGNTIYF TGCGCCAGCAGCCAAAACCCATCCGGGGTTTTTTCAGGAAACACCATATATTTT
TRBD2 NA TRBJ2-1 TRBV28 CASSQGLAESSYNEQFF TGTGCCAGCAGTCAGGGACTAGCGGAAAGCTCCTACAATGAGCAGTTCTTC
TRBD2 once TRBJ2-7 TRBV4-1 CASSQEGSGSSYEQYF TGCGCCAGCAGCCAAGAAGGGAGCGGGAGTTCCTACGAGCAGTACTTC
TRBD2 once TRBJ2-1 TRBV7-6 CASSLAPLAGGTDEQFF TGTGCCAGCAGCTTAGCCCCTCTAGCGGGAGGGACCGATGAGCAGTTCTTC
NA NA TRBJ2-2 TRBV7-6 CASSPRDGNTGELFF TGTGCCAGCAGCCCTCGGGACGGTAACACCGGGGAGCTGTTTTTT
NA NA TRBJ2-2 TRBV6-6 CASSSQNTGELFF TGTGCCAGCAGTTCGCAAAACACCGGGGAGCTGTTTTTT
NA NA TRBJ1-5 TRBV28 CASSLSRAHDQPQHF TGTGCCAGCAGTTTAAGCAGGGCCCATGATCAGCCCCAGCATTTT
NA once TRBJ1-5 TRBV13 CASSPARRQLDQPQHF TGTGCCAGCAGCCCGGCTCGCCGGCAGCTCGATCAGCCCCAGCATTTT